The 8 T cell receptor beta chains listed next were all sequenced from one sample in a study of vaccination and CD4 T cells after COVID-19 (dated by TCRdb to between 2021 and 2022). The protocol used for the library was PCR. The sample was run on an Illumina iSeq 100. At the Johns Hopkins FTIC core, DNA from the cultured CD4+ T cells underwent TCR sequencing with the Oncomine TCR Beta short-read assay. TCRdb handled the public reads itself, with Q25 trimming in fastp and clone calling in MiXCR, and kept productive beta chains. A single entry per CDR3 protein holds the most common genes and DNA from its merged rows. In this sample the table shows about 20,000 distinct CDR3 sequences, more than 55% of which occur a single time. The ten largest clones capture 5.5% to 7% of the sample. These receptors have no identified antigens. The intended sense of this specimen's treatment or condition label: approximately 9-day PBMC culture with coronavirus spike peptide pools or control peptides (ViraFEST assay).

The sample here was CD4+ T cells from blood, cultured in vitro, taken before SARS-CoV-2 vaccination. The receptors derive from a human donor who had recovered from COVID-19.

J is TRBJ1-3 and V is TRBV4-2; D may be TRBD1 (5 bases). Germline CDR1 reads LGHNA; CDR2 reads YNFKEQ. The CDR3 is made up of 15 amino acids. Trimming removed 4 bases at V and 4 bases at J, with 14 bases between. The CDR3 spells CASSPSTVRGNTIYF. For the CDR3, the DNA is TGTGCCAGCAGCCCCTCGACAGTCAGAGGAAACACCATATATTTT.

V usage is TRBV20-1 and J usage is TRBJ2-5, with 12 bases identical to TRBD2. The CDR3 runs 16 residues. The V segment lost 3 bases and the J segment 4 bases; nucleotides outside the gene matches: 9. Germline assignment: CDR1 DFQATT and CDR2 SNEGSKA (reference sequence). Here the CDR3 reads CSASDRLAGAPETQYF. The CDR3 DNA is TGCAGTGCTAGTGATCGACTAGCGGGAGCCCCAGAGACCCAGTACTTC.

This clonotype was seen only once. The CDR3 bases are TGTGCCAGCAGCTTAAGGGGGATGGGTAATGAAAAACTGTTTTTT. Translating gives CASSLRGMGNEKLFF. J is TRBJ1-4 and V is TRBV7-2; possibly TRBD1 for D (6 bases). The germline V and J ends were trimmed by 2 bases and 4 bases, with 11 bases remaining between them. The CDR3 length is 15 residues. The germline CDR1 and CDR2 sequences are SGHTA and FQGNSA.

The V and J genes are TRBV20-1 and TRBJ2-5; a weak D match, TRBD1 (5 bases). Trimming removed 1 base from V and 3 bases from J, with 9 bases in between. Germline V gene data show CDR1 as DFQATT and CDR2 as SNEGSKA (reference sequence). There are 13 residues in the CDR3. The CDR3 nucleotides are TGCAGTGCTAGAGGCGACAGCGAAGAGACCCAGTACTTC. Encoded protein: CSARGDSEETQYF.

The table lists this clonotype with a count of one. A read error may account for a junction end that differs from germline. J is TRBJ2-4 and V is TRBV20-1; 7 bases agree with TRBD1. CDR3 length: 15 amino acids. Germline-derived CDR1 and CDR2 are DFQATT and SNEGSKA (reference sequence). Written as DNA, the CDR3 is TGCAGTGCTAGAGATTGGGGGACAGACTCCTCCGGCGGCCACTTC. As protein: CSARDWGTDSSGGHF.

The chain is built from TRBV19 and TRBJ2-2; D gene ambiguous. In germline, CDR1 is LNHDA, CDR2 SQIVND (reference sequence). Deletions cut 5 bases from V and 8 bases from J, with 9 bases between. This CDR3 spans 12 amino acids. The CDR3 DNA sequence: TGTGCCAGTAGTGAAATCTCAGGGGAGCTGTTTTTT. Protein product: CASSEISGELFF.

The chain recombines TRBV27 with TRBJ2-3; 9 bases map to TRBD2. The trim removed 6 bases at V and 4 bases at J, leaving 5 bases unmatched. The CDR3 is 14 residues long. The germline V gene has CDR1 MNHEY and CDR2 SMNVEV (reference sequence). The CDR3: CASSHLAGSDTQYF. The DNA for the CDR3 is TGTGCCAGCAGCCATCTAGCGGGGTCAGATACGCAGTATTTT.

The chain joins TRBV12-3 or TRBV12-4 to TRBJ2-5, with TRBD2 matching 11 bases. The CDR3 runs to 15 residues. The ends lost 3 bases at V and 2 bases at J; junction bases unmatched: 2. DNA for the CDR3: TGTGCCAGCAGTTTCGGGACTAGCGGTCAAGAGACCCAGTACTTC. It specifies CASSFGTSGQETQYF.